This T cell receptor beta chain was profiled in a study of cytomegalovirus exposure and HLA in healthy donors. Across the whole study: Out of approximately 170 million T cells, an earlier analysis found 117 million unique TCR beta sequences in total. Overall study findings and caveats: Evidence from a later analysis indicated that most CMV-associated TCR beta chains looked HLA-restricted.

A multiplex PCR was run with 60 Vbeta primers and 13 Jbeta primers. Repertoires were generated with immunoSEQ multiplex PCR, while TCRdb's copy carries only in-frame clones and drops some. The sample lists roughly 56,000 clones; 65% to 85% were seen once. J was trimmed by 4 bases and V by 0 bases; bases with no gene match: 6. The CDR3 is made up of 16 amino acids. Per germline, CDR1 LGHNA and CDR2 YNFKEQ. All the people who gave samples were healthy bone marrow donors. Comments on this clone: Its antigen is still unknown.

The sequence came from a boy aged 5-17 years in good health and CMV-seropositive. The chain couples TRBV4-2 to TRBJ2-5, with TRBD2 matching over 9 bases. Material: PBMCs. The CDR3 DNA sequence: TGTGCCAGCAGCCAAGACGCTAGCGGGGCCCCAGAGACCCAGTACTTC. Its translation is CASSQDASGAPETQYF.